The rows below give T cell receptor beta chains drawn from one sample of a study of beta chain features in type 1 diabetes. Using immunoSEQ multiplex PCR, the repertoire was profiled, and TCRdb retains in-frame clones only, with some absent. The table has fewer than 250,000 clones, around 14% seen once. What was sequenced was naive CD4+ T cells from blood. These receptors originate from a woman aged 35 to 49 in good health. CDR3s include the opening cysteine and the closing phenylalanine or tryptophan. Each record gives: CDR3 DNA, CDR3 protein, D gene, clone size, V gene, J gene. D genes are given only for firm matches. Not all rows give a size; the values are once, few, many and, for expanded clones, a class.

CDR3 DNA: TGCGCCAGCAGCCTAGAAAGGTCAGGACAGGGAGTGACAGATACGCAGTATTTT
CDR3 protein: CASSLERSGQGVTDTQYF
D gene: TRBD1
clone size: once
V gene: TRBV4-1
J gene: TRBJ2-3

CDR3 DNA: TGTGCCAGCAGCTTAGCGCCGGCTAGCGGGGGGGCCCGCGAGCAGTACTTC
CDR3 protein: CASSLAPASGGAREQYF
D gene: TRBD2
clone size: few
V gene: TRBV7-2
J gene: TRBJ2-7

CDR3 DNA: TGTGCCAGCTCACCGGTGGGGGGGATCACAGATACGCAGTATTTT
CDR3 protein: CASSPVGGITDTQYF
D gene: TRBD2
clone size: NA
V gene: TRBV18
J gene: TRBJ2-3

CDR3 DNA: TGTGCCAGCATTGGGACCGGAGGGCCGCCGTACGAGCAGTACTTC
CDR3 protein: CASIGTGGPPYEQYF
D gene: NA
clone size: NA
V gene: TRBV6-6
J gene: TRBJ2-7

CDR3 DNA: TGTGCCAGCAGCGTAGCCGTCTCTTCGAACACTGAAGCTTTCTTT
CDR3 protein: CASSVAVSSNTEAFF
D gene: NA
clone size: NA
V gene: TRBV9
J gene: TRBJ1-1

CDR3 DNA: TGTGCCAGCAGATCAGGGGCAGATGAGCAGTTCTTC
CDR3 protein: CASRSGADEQFF
D gene: NA
clone size: NA
V gene: TRBV6-5
J gene: TRBJ2-1

CDR3 DNA: TGTGCCAGGATGGCGGGGGGAGGAGATACGCAGTATTTT
CDR3 protein: CARMAGGGDTQYF
D gene: TRBD2
clone size: NA
V gene: TRBV25-1
J gene: TRBJ2-3

CDR3 DNA: TGCGCCAGTACGGGTCCGGATGGCTACACCTTC
CDR3 protein: CASTGPDGYTF
D gene: NA
clone size: NA
V gene: TRBV5-1
J gene: TRBJ1-2

CDR3 DNA: TGTGCCAGCTCACCAGGGGCAGGACGACGGGGGGAGACCCAGTACTTC
CDR3 protein: CASSPGAGRRGETQYF
D gene: NA
clone size: NA
V gene: TRBV18
J gene: TRBJ2-5

CDR3 DNA: TGCGCCAGCAGCTCACGAGAAGGACAGGGGAACACTGAAGCTTTCTTT
CDR3 protein: CASSSREGQGNTEAFF
D gene: TRBD1
clone size: NA
V gene: TRBV5-1
J gene: TRBJ1-1

CDR3 DNA: TGTGCCAGCAGTGACTCTGCGGGACCGTTTTTCACTGAGCAGTTCTTC
CDR3 protein: CASSDSAGPFFTEQFF
D gene: NA
clone size: NA
V gene: TRBV6-4
J gene: TRBJ2-1

CDR3 DNA: TGTGCCAGCATTGGACAGGGCGTAAATAGCAATCAGCCCCAGCATTTT
CDR3 protein: CASIGQGVNSNQPQHF
D gene: TRBD1
clone size: few
V gene: TRBV2
J gene: TRBJ1-5

CDR3 DNA: TGCGCCAGCAGTGCAGGGGTTGACTACGAGCAGTACTTC
CDR3 protein: CASSAGVDYEQYF
D gene: NA
clone size: few
V gene: TRBV10-1
J gene: TRBJ2-7

CDR3 DNA: TGTGCCAGCAGTTTAGCAGGGGGTACTGAAGCTTTCTTT
CDR3 protein: CASSLAGGTEAFF
D gene: TRBD1
clone size: few
V gene: TRBV6-5
J gene: TRBJ1-1

CDR3 DNA: TGTGCCAGCGGGCCAGGGGGCGCAAGGAATTCACCCCTCCACTTT
CDR3 protein: CASGPGGARNSPLHF
D gene: TRBD1
clone size: few
V gene: TRBV7-2
J gene: TRBJ1-6

CDR3 DNA: TGCAGCGCAAGGACAGGGGGCTTTAACACTGAAGCTTTCTTT
CDR3 protein: CSARTGGFNTEAFF
D gene: TRBD1
clone size: few
V gene: TRBV29-1
J gene: TRBJ1-1

CDR3 DNA: TGTGCCAGCGGCAGTGGGCTGGGCAATGAGCAGTTCTTC
CDR3 protein: CASGSGLGNEQFF
D gene: NA
clone size: few
V gene: TRBV2
J gene: TRBJ2-1

CDR3 DNA: TGTGCCAGCAGTGAAACTAGGGGGGGATTCTACGAGCAGTACTTC
CDR3 protein: CASSETRGGFYEQYF
D gene: NA
clone size: NA
V gene: TRBV2
J gene: TRBJ2-7

CDR3 DNA: TGCGCCAGCAGCGTGACTACAGGGAGTGGGCAGCCCCAGCATTTT
CDR3 protein: CASSVTTGSGQPQHF
D gene: NA
clone size: few
V gene: TRBV4-3
J gene: TRBJ1-5

CDR3 DNA: TGTGCCAGCAGCTTAGATCTGGGGAGGGTGGAGACCCAGTACTTC
CDR3 protein: CASSLDLGRVETQYF
D gene: TRBD2
clone size: few
V gene: TRBV11-2
J gene: TRBJ2-5

CDR3 DNA: TGTGCCAGTAGTCTGCCGGGACAGAATAATTCACCCCTCCACTTT
CDR3 protein: CASSLPGQNNSPLHF
D gene: TRBD1
clone size: NA
V gene: TRBV19
J gene: TRBJ1-6

CDR3 DNA: TGTGCCAGCAGTCAGAACAGGGGGCCCGGGACTAGCGGGGGGACTGAGCAGTTCTTC
CDR3 protein: CASSQNRGPGTSGGTEQFF
D gene: TRBD2
clone size: NA
V gene: TRBV2
J gene: TRBJ2-1

CDR3 DNA: TGCGCCAGCAGCTTCGGACAGGGCTTGAACAATGAGCAGTTCTTC
CDR3 protein: CASSFGQGLNNEQFF
D gene: TRBD1
clone size: few
V gene: TRBV5-1
J gene: TRBJ2-1

CDR3 DNA: TGTGCCAGCAGCCAACTGGCCAGGGTAGGTTCACCCCTCCACTTT
CDR3 protein: CASSQLARVGSPLHF
D gene: NA
clone size: few
V gene: TRBV5-4
J gene: TRBJ1-6

CDR3 DNA: TGTGCCAGCAGCCATCCCTCCCCACTAGCGGGGGGCCCAGATACGCAGTATTTT
CDR3 protein: CASSHPSPLAGGPDTQYF
D gene: TRBD2
clone size: NA
V gene: TRBV25-1
J gene: TRBJ2-3

CDR3 DNA: TGTGCCAGCTCACCATCCACAGCGGGGGGCCCATCAGGAGAGACCCAGTACTTC
CDR3 protein: CASSPSTAGGPSGETQYF
D gene: TRBD2
clone size: NA
V gene: TRBV18
J gene: TRBJ2-5

CDR3 DNA: TGTGCCAGCAGTTACTCGACAGTACCTGGGGCCAACGTCCTGACTTTC
CDR3 protein: CASSYSTVPGANVLTF
D gene: NA
clone size: NA
V gene: TRBV6-6
J gene: TRBJ2-6

CDR3 DNA: TGTGCCAGCAGCTTAAATTCGGGTTTGATTCGAGCTTTCTTT
CDR3 protein: CASSLNSGLIRAFF
D gene: NA
clone size: NA
V gene: TRBV11-2
J gene: TRBJ1-1

CDR3 DNA: TGCGCCAGCAGCTTGGGACAGGACTATGGCTACACCTTC
CDR3 protein: CASSLGQDYGYTF
D gene: NA
clone size: NA
V gene: TRBV5-1
J gene: TRBJ1-2

CDR3 DNA: TGTGCCAGCAGCTTTGGCGGGGGGGCGTCCTACGAGCAGTACTTC
CDR3 protein: CASSFGGGASYEQYF
D gene: TRBD2
clone size: NA
V gene: TRBV5-5
J gene: TRBJ2-7

CDR3 DNA: TGTGCCAGCAGTACACTTCACAGGACCCCCTATGGCTACACCTTC
CDR3 protein: CASSTLHRTPYGYTF
D gene: NA
clone size: NA
V gene: TRBV6-5
J gene: TRBJ1-2

CDR3 DNA: TGCGCCAGCAGCCAAGATCCGGGGGTCGGGGAGCTGTTTTTT
CDR3 protein: CASSQDPGVGELFF
D gene: NA
clone size: few
V gene: TRBV4-3
J gene: TRBJ2-2

CDR3 DNA: TGCGCCAGCAGTCAATCAGGATGGGACAGGGGGGACCGGGGCTATGGCTACACCTTC
CDR3 protein: CASSQSGWDRGDRGYGYTF
D gene: TRBD1
clone size: few
V gene: TRBV23-1
J gene: TRBJ1-2

CDR3 DNA: TGTGCCAGCAGCCCGCAGGATGGGACTACTGAAGCTTTCTTT
CDR3 protein: CASSPQDGTTEAFF
D gene: NA
clone size: NA
V gene: TRBV11-3
J gene: TRBJ1-1

CDR3 DNA: TGTGCCAGCAGTAGGAGTGAGCAGTTCTTC
CDR3 protein: CASSRSEQFF
D gene: NA
clone size: few
V gene: TRBV11-2
J gene: TRBJ2-1

CDR3 DNA: TGTGCCAGCAGCCCAAATAGGGGGCTTGGCTACACCTTC
CDR3 protein: CASSPNRGLGYTF
D gene: TRBD1
clone size: few
V gene: TRBV6-5
J gene: TRBJ1-2

CDR3 DNA: TGTGCCAGCAGTTCGGGGACAGGGAATCAGCCCCAGCATTTT
CDR3 protein: CASSSGTGNQPQHF
D gene: TRBD1
clone size: NA
V gene: TRBV27
J gene: TRBJ1-5

CDR3 DNA: TGCGCCAGCAGCTCGATACTAGCGGGGCTAGCCAAAAACATTCAGTACTTC
CDR3 protein: CASSSILAGLAKNIQYF
D gene: TRBD2
clone size: NA
V gene: TRBV5-1
J gene: TRBJ2-4

CDR3 DNA: TGTGCCACCTTCGGGACAGGGGGCTGGGATACGCAGTATTTT
CDR3 protein: CATFGTGGWDTQYF
D gene: TRBD1
clone size: NA
V gene: TRBV6-6
J gene: TRBJ2-3

CDR3 DNA: TGTGCCAGCAGCTTATCTCCGTTGTCACAGGCGTACAATGAGCAGTTCTTC
CDR3 protein: CASSLSPLSQAYNEQFF
D gene: NA
clone size: NA
V gene: TRBV7-2
J gene: TRBJ2-1

CDR3 DNA: TGCGCCACCCACGGGACAGACTACAATGAGCAGTTCTTC
CDR3 protein: CATHGTDYNEQFF
D gene: TRBD1
clone size: few
V gene: TRBV4-3
J gene: TRBJ2-1

CDR3 DNA: TGTGCCAGCAGCTTAACGTCTAGCGGATCCTACGAGCAGTACTTC
CDR3 protein: CASSLTSSGSYEQYF
D gene: TRBD2
clone size: few
V gene: TRBV13
J gene: TRBJ2-7

CDR3 DNA: TGTGCCAGTAGCGGCCAGCGATACGAGCAGTACTTC
CDR3 protein: CASSGQRYEQYF
D gene: NA
clone size: few
V gene: TRBV19
J gene: TRBJ2-7

CDR3 DNA: TGCGCCAGTAAGAGGGCGGTGGGCGAGACCCAGTACTTC
CDR3 protein: CASKRAVGETQYF
D gene: NA
clone size: NA
V gene: TRBV5-1
J gene: TRBJ2-5

CDR3 DNA: TGCGCCAGCAGCCAAGCCCGAGGGGGCTACACCTTC
CDR3 protein: CASSQARGGYTF
D gene: NA
clone size: NA
V gene: TRBV4-3
J gene: TRBJ1-2

CDR3 DNA: TGTGCCAGCAGTTACTCTCCCGGGGTTTTGCAGTACTTC
CDR3 protein: CASSYSPGVLQYF
D gene: NA
clone size: NA
V gene: TRBV6-5
J gene: TRBJ2-7

CDR3 DNA: TGCGCCAGCAGCCAGAGGGGGCAAGAGACCCAGTACTTC
CDR3 protein: CASSQRGQETQYF
D gene: NA
clone size: NA
V gene: TRBV4-3
J gene: TRBJ2-5

CDR3 DNA: TGTGCCAGCAGTCCGGGCGGGGACTATGGCTACACCTTC
CDR3 protein: CASSPGGDYGYTF
D gene: NA
clone size: NA
V gene: TRBV14
J gene: TRBJ1-2